This T cell receptor beta chain came from a study of blood T cells in healthy people across ages (dated by TCRdb to about 2015). For the wider study: In model experiments, template switching captured roughly one uniquely barcoded TCR beta cDNA molecule for every two T cells. Using deep sequencing normalized with unique cDNA molecular identifiers, the study measured how TCR beta repertoire diversity changes with age. The donors were split into four age groups: young (average roughly 15 years), middle-aged (39), aged (over 55) and long-lived (over 80). To avoid experimental bias, donors of different ages were distributed randomly across sequencing lanes. The study analyzed two additional independent replicas of 1 million unique cDNA reads from the same blood draw for two donors, one aged 18 to 29 and one aged 80 or older.

CDR3 length: 13 amino acids, cysteine to phenylalanine. Just the 39-base CDR3 DNA is kept, in frame starting at base 1. CDR1 and CDR2 are drawn from the germline V gene: SGHTA, FQGNSA. V and J lose 5 bases and 14 bases, and a span of 20 bases separates them. To prepare the library, 5' RACE was applied. Instrument on record: Illumina HiSeq 2500. The second PCR ran for roughly 7 to 12 cycles and used a J-beta primer mix along with a sample-barcoded 5' primer. A unique molecular identifier was introduced onto each TCR beta cDNA molecule by a template-switch 5' adaptor carrying 12 random nucleotides. Each sample yielded at least 2.5 million CDR3-containing paired-end reads. First-strand cDNA synthesis was performed from all RNA using the Mint cDNA synthesis kit, with priming by a TRBC-specific oligonucleotide. All cDNA was treated with uracil-DNA glycosylase and then went through a first 18-cycle PCR with the universal primers M1SS and BC2_uni_R. The published analysis was carried out like this. Each sample was normalized by randomly selecting 1 million high-quality reads, each carrying a distinct molecular identifier. Instead of being binned into consensus sequences, reads with shared molecular identifiers were discarded. CDR3 identification, clonotype clustering and error correction used MiTCR with a Q25 quality threshold and the strictest error-elimination algorithm. A nonparametric unseen species model using Euler transformation provided a lower-bound estimate of total TCR beta diversity. TCRdb trimmed the raw reads at Q25, called clones with MiXCR and kept productive beta chains. Each CDR3 protein gets just one entry, which takes the most common genes and DNA from the rows behind it. TCRdb's processing, not the authors', yielded these V and J calls. This sample gives 600,000 to 800,000 distinct CDR3 sequences in total; approximately 52% of them show up just once. Of the sample, approximately 13% is held by the ten largest clones.

Here is what the overall study found, with its caveats: As age increased, observed TCR beta diversity per million T cells dropped in a roughly linear way, and a significant reduction was already evident by age about 36. The long-lived group showed more naive CD4+ T cells, fewer expanded clones and increased TCR diversity than the aged group, suggesting age selection. Estimates of total diversity based on one million sequenced T cells were considered lower bounds and underestimates. Since profiling was done on bulk unsorted PBMCs, naive and antigen-experienced compartments could not be conclusively compared. Donor CMV infection status was unknown, potentially confounding age-related changes in expanded clonotypes. Observed TCR beta diversity correlated strongly with the percentage of naive T cells measured by flow cytometry.

This clonotype came up a few times. Its recognized antigen is unknown. Base-call qualities are not available, and no considerably larger clone is one nucleotide away. Systemically healthy Caucasian individuals from Russia, over 30 in total and aged about 6 to 95 years, were included as donors. Each donor gave ten milliliters of peripheral blood, drawn into EDTA-treated Vacutainer tubes. Ficoll-Paque density-gradient centrifugation was used to isolate PBMCs, with at least 6 million per sample. Total RNA was extracted from PBMCs with Trizol reagent, with at least 6 micrograms obtained per sample. For every donor, an aliquot of PBMCs went through flow cytometry to measure the percentages of naive CD45RAhigh/CD27high T cells.

The V and J genes are TRBV7-2 and TRBJ2-3, with no reliable assignment of the D segment. The sequenced sample consisted of blood. The TCR was taken from a woman of 80 years or more in good health. The sequenced DNA is TGTGCCAGCAGCAACGAGCGCCAGCGCCCGGCGTATTTT. This is translated as CASSNERQRPAYF. The entire variable domain, with the stretches around the CDR3 drawn from the reference TRBV7-2 and TRBJ2-3 proteins, is GAGVSQSPSNKVTEKGKDVELRCDPISGHTALYWYRQSLGQGLEFLIYFQGNSAPDKSGLPSDRFSAERTGGSVSTLTIQRTQQEDSAVYLCASSNERQRPAYFGPGTRLTVL.